This is a list of T cell receptor beta chains from one sample in a study of OX40 agonist ivuxolimab in advanced cancers. The protocol was immunoSEQ multiplex PCR, while the TCRdb copy is restricted to in-frame clones and leaves out a portion. The table has around 15,000 clones, around 84% seen once; the top ten hold 0.55% to 0.7%. Sequences were derived from CD4+ or CD8+ T cells sorted from blood, sampled in a trial of the OX40 agonist ivuxolimab. The receptors were sampled from an adult with an advanced solid tumor such as melanoma, head and neck, liver or kidney cancer. Each CDR3 is given without its conserved first and last residue. D genes are given only for firm matches.

. TRBJ1-5 TRBV6-1 ASSEAPYSNQPQH
. TRBJ2-2 TRBV7-2 ASSFARGTGELF
. TRBJ2-7 TRBV9 ASSVGGTHYEQY
TRBD1 TRBJ2-4 TRBV7-9 ASSPTGFENIQY
TRBD1 TRBJ1-2 TRBV5-6 ASSLFSGGDYGYT
TRBD2 TRBJ2-3 TRBV7-2 ASSRAGGTDTQY
TRBD1 TRBJ2-7 TRBV6-1 ASSENDRGYEQY
. TRBJ1-2 TRBV10-3 AISPALQGPRGYT
. TRBJ2-3 TRBV29-1 SAPLAGVIDTQY
TRBD2 TRBJ2-7 TRBV29-1 SVRLAGRTYEQY